This TCR beta chain is drawn from a study of cytomegalovirus exposure and HLA in healthy donors. Primers included in the PCR were 60 Vbeta and 13 Jbeta primers. Measured with immunoSEQ multiplex PCR; TCRdb has only the in-frame clones, and not every one. The sample yields about 130,000 clones, over 60% seen once. This CDR3 has 14 amino acids. Trimming took 4 bases from V and 8 from J; bases not matched to a gene: 6. Germline CDR1 and CDR2: MNHEY and SMNVEV (reference sequence). Source material: PBMCs. The genes are TRBV27 and TRBJ1-4; 8 positions agree with TRBD1. The receptor comes from a man aged 45-65 years in good health and CMV-seronegative. CDR3 loop: CASSSGGDEEKLFF. The CDR3 bases are TGTGCCAGCAGTTCAGGGGGCGACGAGGAAAAACTGTTTTTT. Variable domain in full (rest from reference TRBV27 and TRBJ1-4): EAQVTQNPRYLITVTGKKLTVTCSQNMNHEYMSWYRQDPGLGLRQIYYSMNVEVTDKGDVPEGYKVSRKEKRNFPLILESPSPNQTSLYFCASSSGGDEEKLFFGSGTQLSVL.